A single sample is the source of the 18 T cell receptor beta chains below, sequenced in a study of T-cell reconstitution after alpha-beta-depleted transplantation in children. Unique molecular identifiers were used to barcode this TCRbeta library. A single record per CDR3 protein comes from TCRdb applying MiXCR to the PCR reads. The data contain hundreds of thousands of distinct CDR3 sequences, over 15% of them seen just once; the ten biggest clones take up 0.8% to 1.1%. The specimen comprised PBMCs from the stem cell graft donor, sampled from the stem cell graft. The receptors originated from a human donor who donated a stem cell graft to a child with acute myeloid leukemia.

This clonotype occurred a few times. V gene TRBV20-1 combines with J gene TRBJ2-3; 7 bases align to TRBD2. J was trimmed by 2 bases and V by 5 bases; bases with no gene match: 10. The length of the CDR3 is 15 residues. The germline V gene encodes CDR1 DFQATT and CDR2 SNEGSKA (reference sequence). The CDR3 protein is CSASRGGGTTDTQYF. The CDR3 bases are TGCAGTGCTTCCCGTGGGGGGGGGACCACAGATACGCAGTATTTT.

There are many counts of this clonotype. This chain connects TRBV6-2 or TRBV6-3 to TRBJ2-7, with a tentative D call TRBD2 (6 bases). Deletions cut 10 bases from V and 2 bases from J, with 18 bases between. The CDR3 length is 14 residues. Looked up from germline, CDR1 is MNHEY and CDR2 is SVGEGT. The DNA for the CDR3 is TGTGCCATCTCCATGGGGGGTCTAACCTACGAGCAGTACTTC. Translating gives CAISMGGLTYEQYF.

This clonotype was picked up many times. The chain uses TRBV7-9 and TRBJ2-2; TRBD1 agrees at 8 bases. Germline loops: CDR1 SEHNR, CDR2 FQNEAQ (reference sequence). This CDR3 has 15 residues. V was clipped by 4 bases and J by 1 base; unmatched bases: 2. CDR3 nucleotides: TGTGCCAGCAGCTGGGACAGGTGGAACACCGGGGAGCTGTTTTTT. It translates to CASSWDRWNTGELFF. The entire variable domain, with the rest obtained from reference TRBV7-9 and TRBJ2-2, is as follows: DTGVSQNPRHKITKRGQNVTFRCDPISEHNRLYWYRQTLGQGPEFLTYFQNEAQLEKSRLLSDRFSAERPKGSFSTLEIQRTEQGDSAMYLCASSWDRWNTGELFFGEGSRLTVL.

This clonotype was seen at least ten times. The V call is TRBV29-1, the J call TRBJ2-5; D unclear. V was trimmed by 4 bases and J by 1 base, leaving 13 bases between them. Germline CDR1 is SQVTM and CDR2 is ANQGSEA. This CDR3 region has 14 residues. The CDR3 sequence is CSVGKGPAQETQYF. CDR3 in DNA: TGCAGCGTTGGGAAGGGTCCCGCCCAAGAGACCCAGTACTTC.

The chain is built from TRBV28 and TRBJ1-5; TRBD1 matches 7 bases. Germline-derived CDR1 and CDR2 are MDHEN and SYDVKM. The CDR3 sequence is 16 residues long. The V segment lost 4 bases and the J segment 2 bases; nucleotides outside the gene matches: 8. The CDR3: CASSSEQGYGNQPQHF. The CDR3 coding sequence is TGTGCCAGCAGTTCCGAACAGGGGTATGGCAATCAGCCCCAGCATTTT. Full variable domain (outside the CDR3, taken from reference TRBV28 and TRBJ1-5): DVKVTQSSRYLVKRTGEKVFLECVQDMDHENMFWYRQDPGLGLRLIYFSYDVKMKEKGDIPEGYSVSREKKERFSLILESASTNQTSMYLCASSSEQGYGNQPQHFGDGTRLSIL.

The chain recombines TRBV12-3 or TRBV12-4 with TRBJ1-2; D is unresolved. V was clipped by 2 bases and J by 4 bases, with 5 bases between them. The CDR3 has 12 amino acids. The CDR3 region has the DNA TGTGCCAGCAGTTTAAACCTCTATGGCTACACCTTC. Amino acids: CASSLNLYGYTF.

The chain recombines TRBV28 with TRBJ1-1; D gene unclear. Germline CDR1 and CDR2: MDHEN and SYDVKM. The V and J ends lost 4 bases and 6 bases respectively, with 9 bases between them. The length of the CDR3 is 12 residues. The CDR3 is CASSSARAEAFF. The CDR3 nucleotides are TGTGCCAGCAGTTCAGCTCGGGCTGAAGCTTTCTTT.

The table lists this clonotype with a few counts. This chain joins TRBV24-1 and TRBJ2-4; weak D call: TRBD1 (6 bases). The V and J ends lost 2 bases and 0 bases respectively, with 13 bases between them. The CDR3 runs to 17 residues. CDR1 KGHDR and CDR2 SFDVKD come from the germline V gene. This CDR3 reads CATSDSGTRIAKNIQYF. The CDR3 bases are TGTGCCACCAGTGATTCCGGGACACGGATAGCCAAAAACATTCAGTACTTC.

The CDR3 DNA is TGCAGCGTCTCTGGTAGCGGGGGGGCAGATACGCAGTATTTT. Translated, it gives CSVSGSGGADTQYF. J is TRBJ2-3 and V is TRBV29-1, with TRBD2 matching over 11 bases. J was trimmed by 4 bases and V by 6 bases; bases with no gene match: 6. Germline CDR1 SQVTM, CDR2 ANQGSEA. This CDR3 is 14 amino acids long.

The rearrangement joins TRBV7-2 to TRBJ2-4; unclear D gene. CDR3 length: 14 amino acids. Germline V gives CDR1 SGHTA, CDR2 FQGNSA. V was cut by 1 base and J by 1 base, with 5 bases left in between. The CDR3 sequence is CASSLDVAKNIQYF. CDR3 coding DNA: TGTGCCAGCAGCTTAGATGTCGCCAAAAACATTCAGTACTTC.

This clonotype has more than one count but fewer than ten. This sequence joins TRBV7-2 and TRBJ2-6, with D perhaps matching TRBD1 (6 bases). CDR3 length: 15 amino acids. In germline, CDR1 is SGHTA, CDR2 FQGNSA. Trimming removed 7 bases from V and 4 bases from J, with 14 bases in between. This CDR3 is CASILQGSGANVLTF. CDR3 DNA: TGTGCCAGCATCCTGCAGGGGTCCGGGGCCAACGTCCTGACTTTC. Using reference TRBV7-2 and TRBJ2-6 for the parts outside the CDR3, the full variable domain is GAGVSQSPSNKVTEKGKDVELRCDPISGHTALYWYRQSLGQGLEFLIYFQGNSAPDKSGLPSDRFSAERTGGSVSTLTIQRTQQEDSAVYLCASILQGSGANVLTFGAGSRLTVL.

The chain is built from TRBV7-3 and TRBJ2-1, with 8 bases that match TRBD2. CDR3 size: 16 residues. Germline assignment: CDR1 SGHTA and CDR2 FQGTGA. Trimming removed 2 bases from V and 10 bases from J; junction bases left unmatched: 13. The CDR3 nucleotides read TGTGCCAGCAGCTTATTAGCGGGGCGGAGCAATGAGGAGCAGTTCTTC. Residues: CASSLLAGRSNEEQFF. The full variable domain, with the rest looked up from reference TRBV7-3 and TRBJ2-1, is GAGVSQTPSNKVTEKGKYVELRCDPISGHTALYWYRQSLGQGPEFLIYFQGTGAADDSGLPNDRFFAVRPEGSVSTLKIQRTERGDSAVYLCASSLLAGRSNEEQFFGPGTRLTVL.

V and J are TRBV7-8 and TRBJ2-5, with D perhaps TRBD2 (6 bases). Deletions cut 4 bases from V and 5 bases from J, with 17 bases between. From germline, CDR1 is SGHVS and CDR2 FQNEAQ. The CDR3 is 15 residues long. The CDR3 loop reads CASSSTREYSETQYF. The CDR3 DNA is TGTGCCAGCAGCTCAACCCGGGAGTACTCGGAGACCCAGTACTTC. The complete variable domain, with remaining parts taken from reference TRBV7-8 and TRBJ2-5, reads GAGVSQSPRYKVAKRGQDVALRCDPISGHVSLFWYQQALGQGPEFLTYFQNEAQLDKSGLPSDRFFAERPEGSVSTLKIQRTQQEDSAVYLCASSSTREYSETQYFGPGTRLLVL.

This chain joins TRBV12-3 or TRBV12-4 and TRBJ2-7, with a weak D call TRBD2 (6 bases). V was cut by 1 base and J by 13 bases, with 20 bases left in between. There are 14 residues in the CDR3. The DNA of the CDR3 is TGTGCCAGCAGTTTAGGGCCCGGGGGAGCGGGTGAATACGTC. The encoded protein is CASSLGPGGAGEYV.

As concerns this clonotype: A much more abundant neighbour one base away suggests this may be a read error. This chain connects TRBV29-1 to TRBJ1-1; D remains unclear. CDR1 SQVTM and CDR2 ANQGSEA come from the germline V gene. This CDR3 is built from 13 residues. The CDR3 sequence is CCVVSTTNTEAFF. CDR3 DNA sequence: TGCTGCGTTGTCTCGACAACTAACACTGAAGCTTTCTTT. The complete variable domain, with remaining parts taken from reference TRBV29-1 and TRBJ1-1, reads SAVISQKPSRDICQRGTSLTIQCQVDSQVTMMFWYRQQPGQSLTLIATANQGSEATYESGFVIDKFPISRPNLTFSTLTVSNMSPEDSSIYLCCVVSTTNTEAFFGQGTRLTVV.

This clonotype was picked up a small number of times. V usage is TRBV5-1 and J usage is TRBJ2-3; TRBD1 agrees at 8 bases. The CDR3 sequence is 14 residues long. Trimming removed 2 bases from V and 5 bases from J; junction bases left unmatched: 4. Germline V gene sequence: CDR1 SGHRS, CDR2 YFSETQ. The CDR3, as DNA: TGCGCCAGCAGCTTCGGCACAGGGGGAGATACGCAGTATTTT. Its protein is CASSFGTGGDTQYF.

This clonotype was seen repeatedly, ten times or more. This chain joins TRBV29-1 and TRBJ2-3; D ambiguous. Looked up from germline, CDR1 is SQVTM and CDR2 is ANQGSEA. Trimming left V 2 bases short and J 6 bases short, with 3 bases between. CDR3 size: 10 residues. The CDR3 reads CSVESDTQYF. The DNA of the CDR3 is TGCAGCGTTGAATCCGATACGCAGTATTTT.

This clonotype has at least ten counts. The rearrangement uses TRBV5-6 and TRBJ2-3; D is possibly TRBD2 (6 bases). The CDR3 consists of 16 residues. Germline V gene lookup returns CDR1 SGHDT and CDR2 YYEEEE. The V gene lost 3 bases and the J gene lost 0 bases, with 14 bases spanning the gap. In nucleotides, the CDR3 is TGTGCCAGCAGCTGGCCCGTTAGCGGAAGCACAGATACGCAGTATTTT. Translation gives CASSWPVSGSTDTQYF. The full variable domain, completed using reference TRBV5-6 and TRBJ2-3, is DAGVTQSPTHLIKTRGQQVTLRCSPKSGHDTVSWYQQALGQGPQFIFQYYEEEERQRGNFPDRFSGHQFPNYSSELNVNALLLGDSALYLCASSWPVSGSTDTQYFGPGTRLTVL.